The 9 T cell receptor beta chains presented below share a single source sample, sequenced in a study of shared clonotypes between healthy human individuals. Some clones are missing from TCRdb's copy, which holds only in-frame ones; the method was immunoSEQ multiplex PCR. The sample has 950,000 to 1,100,000 clones, approximately 70% seen once. Input material: memory CD4+ T cells sorted from blood. The subset was: CD45RA-negative fraction. These receptors all come from a man younger than 30 in good health.

The J gene is TRBJ2-5, the V gene TRBV7-2, with D maybe TRBD1 (6 bases). This CDR3 region has 15 residues. Trimming removed 5 bases from V and 2 bases from J, with 15 bases in between. Per germline, CDR1 SGHTA and CDR2 FQGNSA. CDR3 amino acids: CASSPWTVKQETQYF. In DNA, the CDR3 is TGTGCCAGCAGCCCCTGGACAGTAAAACAAGAGACCCAGTACTTC.

This chain links TRBV6-5 with TRBJ1-6; TRBD1 aligns across 7 bases. The CDR3 runs to 15 residues. The V gene's germline CDR1 is MNHEY and CDR2 SVGAGI. Trimming cost V 4 bases and J 6 bases; bases outside gene matches: 6. The CDR3 DNA reads as TGTGCCAGCAGTTCTCCCGGACAGGCTAATTCACCCCTCCACTTT. This encodes CASSSPGQANSPLHF.

This clone has more than one count but fewer than ten. The chain links TRBV6-1 to TRBJ1-5; no definite D call. Germline assignment: CDR1 MNHNS and CDR2 SASEGT. V lost 5 bases and J 4 bases, leaving 15 bases between the germline ends. This CDR3 is 15 amino acids long. In nucleotides, the CDR3 is TGTGCCAGCAGTAATTTAGTAGGTTTGAATCAGCCCCAGCATTTT. It is translated as CASSNLVGLNQPQHF.

About this clone itself: The same CDR3 arises from other DNA sequences in this sample as well. V usage is TRBV28 and J usage is TRBJ1-2; TRBD1 might be the D (5 bases). V was pared by 7 bases and J by 5 bases, with 17 bases between. CDR1 is MDHEN, CDR2 SYDVKM, per germline. CDR3 length: 14 residues. Here the CDR3 reads CASTRGGALYGYTF. The CDR3 region has the DNA TGTGCCAGCACCCGAGGTGGGGCATTATATGGCTACACCTTC.

Details on this clone: The identical CDR3 is also encoded by other nucleotide sequences in the sample. The chain couples TRBV25-1 to TRBJ1-1, with 7 bases aligning to TRBD1. The germline V gene has CDR1 MGHDK and CDR2 SYGVNS. After removal of 5 bases from V and 4 bases from J, the junction contained 4 bases not matched to a gene. The CDR3 is made up of 13 amino acids. DNA for the CDR3: TGTGCCAGCAGTCGACAGGGAGGCACTGAAGCTTTCTTT. Its protein is CASSRQGGTEAFF.

The chain is built from TRBV6-5 and TRBJ2-5; D perhaps matches TRBD1 (5 bases). V was shortened by 2 bases and J by 3 bases, with 13 bases between the two germline ends. The CDR3 contains 15 residues. Looked up from germline, CDR1 is MNHEY and CDR2 is SVGAGI. This CDR3 is CASSYALDKKETQYF. The CDR3 bases are TGTGCCAGCAGTTACGCGTTGGACAAGAAAGAGACCCAGTACTTC.

The rearrangement joins TRBV7-8 to TRBJ2-7, with D possibly TRBD1 on 6 matching bases. The CDR3 is 14 residues long. The germline V gene has CDR1 SGHVS and CDR2 FQNEAQ. V was cut by 1 base and J by 4 bases, with 11 bases left in between. The CDR3 region has the DNA TGTGCCAGCAGCTTAGTGCAGGGGATTTACGAGCAGTACTTC. Its translation is CASSLVQGIYEQYF. Drawing the rest from reference TRBV7-8 and TRBJ2-7, the complete variable domain is GAGVSQSPRYKVAKRGQDVALRCDPISGHVSLFWYQQALGQGPEFLTYFQNEAQLDKSGLPSDRFFAERPEGSVSTLKIQRTQQEDSAVYLCASSLVQGIYEQYFGPGTRLTVT.

The chain recombines TRBV9 with TRBJ2-1, with 9 positions matching TRBD2. The CDR3 length is 15 residues. Trimming at V came to 3 bases and at J to 7 bases, leaving 8 bases not matched to a gene. In germline, CDR1 is SGDLS, CDR2 YYNGEE. For the CDR3, the DNA is TGTGCCAGCAGCGGGAGGCTAGCGGGGTTGAATGAGCAGTTCTTC. Its protein is CASSGRLAGLNEQFF.

The rearrangement joins TRBV5-1 to TRBJ1-6; tentatively, D is TRBD1 (5 bases). CDR1 and CDR2 (germline): SGHRS, YFSETQ. The CDR3 is 13 residues long. The ends were cut back, 6 bases at V and 10 bases at J, with 14 bases in the middle. CDR3 sequence (DNA): TGCGCCAGCACAGCAGGGCTCGGATCACCCCTCCACTTT. Amino acids: CASTAGLGSPLHF.